This TCR beta chain emerged from a study of blood T cell repertoires in COVID-19. Across the whole study: Sites across the United States, Italy and Spain contributed samples from acute and convalescent COVID-19. PBMCs, B-cell-depleted T cells, or T cells were the source of the cDNA or gDNA that made up the material.

Trimming removed 4 bases from V and 7 bases from J; junction bases left unmatched: 3. The germline V gene encodes CDR1 MNHEY and CDR2 SMNVEV (reference sequence). This CDR3 has 12 residues. TCRdb keeps only in-frame clones here, not all; method: immunoSEQ multiplex PCR. In the table there are about 250,000 clones, 65% to 85% of which are singletons. This sequence originates from a woman aged 40-49 years with active or convalescent COVID-19. The chain couples TRBV27 to TRBJ1-1; 7 bases map to TRBD1. Input material: peripheral blood. The CDR3 spells CASSYRQGEAFF. In nucleotides, the CDR3 is TGTGCCAGCAGTTACCGACAGGGTGAAGCTTTCTTT.